This note documents a single TCR beta chain sequence. Its antigen remains unknown. The data belong to a study of cytomegalovirus exposure and HLA in healthy donors. Turning to the study itself: The 130 or so validation repertoires, a later analysis reported, used the same platform as the roughly 650 repertoires from the first cohort. Study outcomes and limitations: In vitro confirmation showed a few CMV-associated chains to be CMV antigen specific. Most observed TCR sequences were rare, whereas some public TCRs were detected in many donors.

The donors were members of the validation cohort comprising over 90 subjects, separate from the roughly 680-subject first cohort. Generated by immunoSEQ multiplex PCR, the TCRdb table keeps only in-frame clones and is missing some. The profile covers 250,000 to 350,000 clones, with roughly 87% appearing a single time and roughly 0.96% taken by the ten largest. The receptor was isolated from a man aged 25-40 years in good health and CMV-seronegative. Material: PBMCs.

The CDR3 region has the DNA TGTGCCAGCAGCTTGTTGTCTAGCGGGGGGGCTGGAGAGACCCAGTACTTC. It encodes CASSLLSSGGAGETQYF. The chain joins TRBV5-4 to TRBJ2-5; TRBD2 matches 12 bases. Trimming removed 1 base from V and 4 bases from J; junction bases left unmatched: 8. CDR3 length: 17 residues. Germline V gene data show CDR1 as SGHNT and CDR2 as YYREEE (reference sequence).